These 23 T cell receptor beta chains were sequenced from one sample in a study of Ad26.COV2.S vaccination and SARS-CoV-2 variants. The treatment was: roughly 18 received Ad26.COV2.S at low or high dose, single or two shots; several received placebo; per-sample allocation not given. Day 63 following the first vaccine or placebo injection was when the samples were taken. Sequenced by immunoSEQ multiplex PCR; TCRdb stores in-frame clones only, minus some. The sample has roughly 300,000 clones, 65% to 90% seen once. Here the sequenced sample was peripheral blood, taken in a trial of Ad26.COV2.S vaccine versus placebo. These TCRs come from a person between 18 and 59 years old who received the Ad26.COV2.S COVID-19 vaccine or a placebo.

The chain couples TRBV14 to TRBJ2-7; a possible D gene is TRBD2 (5 bases). The CDR3 totals 17 residues. V was trimmed by 3 bases and J by 0 bases, leaving 18 bases between them. CDR1 and CDR2 (germline): SGHDN, FVKESK. CDR3 sequence reads: CASSQIASSRPSYEQYF. The DNA for the CDR3 is TGTGCCAGCAGCCAGATAGCGAGCAGCCGACCCTCCTACGAGCAGTACTTC.

This chain uses TRBV5-4 with TRBJ1-6, with a possible D match to TRBD1 (5 bases). The V end was cut by 4 bases, the J end by 3 bases, with 17 bases between. The CDR3 has 17 residues. Germline V gives CDR1 SGHNT, CDR2 YYREEE (reference sequence). CDR3 residues: CASSRRASGGYNSPLHF. In nucleotides, the CDR3 is TGTGCCAGCAGCCGCCGGGCGTCCGGGGGCTATAATTCACCCCTCCACTTT. The full variable domain, in which reference TRBV5-4 and TRBJ1-6 provide the parts outside the CDR3, is ETGVTQSPTHLIKTRGQQVTLRCSSQSGHNTVSWYQQALGQGPQFIFQYYREEENGRGNFPPRFSGLQFPNYSSELNVNALELDDSALYLCASSRRASGGYNSPLHFGNGTRLTVT.

The chain recombines TRBV10-3 with TRBJ2-7; D ambiguous. CDR1 and CDR2 (germline): ENHRY, SYGVKD. The CDR3 extends over 14 amino acids. Trimming removed 7 bases from V and 2 bases from J, with 15 bases in between. The CDR3: CAIKTDHYTYEQYF. The CDR3 DNA follows: TGTGCCATCAAAACGGACCACTACACCTACGAGCAGTACTTC.

This clone was observed a single time. DNA for the CDR3: TGTGCCAGCAGCTTAGAGGCAGGCTTTGGAAACACCATATATTTT. Amino acid sequence: CASSLEAGFGNTIYF. The chain employs TRBV7-2 and TRBJ1-3; D is unclear. V shed 1 base and J shed 3 bases, with 10 bases lying between them. Germline-derived CDR1 and CDR2 are SGHTA and FQGNSA. This CDR3 is built from 15 residues.

The rearrangement joins TRBV7-2 to TRBJ2-2; tentatively, D is TRBD1 (5 bases). V gave up 1 base and J gave up 1 base, with 7 bases separating them. Germline CDR1 reads SGHTA; CDR2 reads FQGNSA. The CDR3 is made up of 15 amino acids. The CDR3 DNA is TGTGCCAGCAGCTTAGAGGGGCGGAACACCGGGGAGCTGTTTTTT. It yields the protein CASSLEGRNTGELFF.

V gene TRBV7-9 combines with J gene TRBJ2-7; D remains ambiguous. V was cut by 5 bases and J by 3 bases, with 14 bases left in between. The germline V gene has CDR1 SEHNR and CDR2 FQNEAQ (reference sequence). CDR3 length: 14 amino acids. CDR3 in DNA: TGTGCCAGCAGCCCCCTTTTGGGCGACTACGAGCAGTACTTC. It encodes CASSPLLGDYEQYF.

V and J are TRBV27 and TRBJ2-2, with D possibly matching TRBD2 (5 bases). V was pared by 4 bases and J by 5 bases, with 8 bases between. The CDR3 totals 13 residues. Germline CDR1 reads MNHEY; CDR2 reads SMNVEV (reference sequence). The CDR3 is CASSSGVTGELFF. The CDR3 DNA is TGTGCCAGCAGTTCCGGGGTTACCGGGGAGCTGTTTTTT.

This clone was seen just once. The V and J genes are TRBV7-3 and TRBJ2-5; tentatively, D is TRBD2 (6 bases). The CDR3 covers 14 residues. The germline V gene encodes CDR1 SGHTA and CDR2 FQGTGA. The germline V and J ends were trimmed by 3 bases and 2 bases, with 10 bases remaining between them. The chain's CDR3 is CASSFGGYQETQYF. In nucleotides, the CDR3 is TGTGCCAGCAGCTTCGGGGGTTATCAAGAGACCCAGTACTTC.

This clone was counted only a few times. The J gene is TRBJ1-1, the V gene TRBV9; 12 bases are a match to TRBD1. V lost 0 bases to trimming and J lost 4 bases; unmatched junction nucleotides: 7. CDR3 length equals 17 residues. CDR1 SGDLS and CDR2 YYNGEE come from the germline V gene. This CDR3 is CASSVVGQGASGTEAFF. The CDR3 nucleotides are TGTGCCAGCAGCGTAGTGGGACAGGGGGCCAGCGGCACTGAAGCTTTCTTT.

The chain employs TRBV7-9 and TRBJ2-1; D tentatively fits TRBD1 or TRBD2 (6 bases each). Germline values: CDR1 SEHNR, CDR2 FQNEAQ (reference sequence). The germline V and J ends were trimmed by 1 base and 8 bases, with 18 bases remaining between them. This CDR3 comprises 16 residues. This CDR3 is CASSLGSRGPGDEQFF. The CDR3 bases are TGTGCCAGCAGCTTAGGCAGCCGGGGGCCGGGGGATGAGCAGTTCTTC.

The chain has TRBV5-8 and TRBJ1-2; 7 bases match TRBD1. CDR3 length: 16 amino acids. Trimming removed 4 bases from V and 1 base from J; junction bases left unmatched: 10. Germline V lookup: CDR1 SGHTS, CDR2 YDEGEE. The CDR3 loop is CASSPRYQGGNYGYTF. DNA of the CDR3: TGTGCCAGCAGCCCGCGTTACCAGGGGGGTAACTATGGCTACACCTTC.

This rearrangement joins TRBV11-2 to TRBJ1-1, with TRBD1 matching 7 bases. In germline, CDR1 is SGHAT, CDR2 FQNNGV. J was trimmed by 1 base and V by 4 bases; bases with no gene match: 3. This CDR3 is 14 amino acids long. The CDR3 sequence: CASSSQGSNTEAFF. CDR3 coding DNA: TGTGCCAGCAGCTCACAGGGGTCGAACACTGAAGCTTTCTTT. The variable domain in full, completed from reference TRBV11-2 and TRBJ1-1, reads EAGVAQSPRYKIIEKRQSVAFWCNPISGHATLYWYQQILGQGPKLLIQFQNNGVVDDSQLPKDRFSAERLKGVDSTLKIQPAKLEDSAVYLCASSSQGSNTEAFFGQGTRLTVV.

The rearrangement uses TRBV19 and TRBJ1-5, with D perhaps matching TRBD1 (6 bases). Trimming stripped 4 bases from V and 0 bases from J, with 10 bases between. Germline CDR1 LNHDA, CDR2 SQIVND (reference sequence). The CDR3 sequence is 15 residues long. The CDR3 region is CASSTQGYSNQPQHF. DNA for the CDR3: TGTGCCAGTAGTACCCAGGGGTATAGCAATCAGCCCCAGCATTTT.

This clone was found once. The J gene is TRBJ1-1, the V gene TRBV2; tentatively, D is TRBD1 (6 bases). Germline V gene data show CDR1 as SNHLY and CDR2 as FYNNEI. The CDR3 has 14 amino acids. V lost 4 bases and J 1 base, leaving 10 bases between the germline ends. The CDR3 reads CASSVTGSNTEAFF. CDR3 in DNA: TGTGCCAGCAGTGTGACAGGTTCGAACACTGAAGCTTTCTTT.

The chain employs TRBV9 and TRBJ1-5, with 7 bases aligning to TRBD1. The CDR3 covers 15 residues. Looked up from germline, CDR1 is SGDLS and CDR2 is YYNGEE. The V gene end was trimmed by 4 bases and the J gene end by 2 bases; junction bases not matched to a gene: 6. Here the CDR3 reads CASSPGTAGNQPQHF. The CDR3 DNA is TGTGCCAGCAGCCCCGGGACAGCGGGCAATCAGCCCCAGCATTTT.

The chain has TRBV28 and TRBJ1-6, with a weak D call TRBD1 (5 bases). The V gene's germline CDR1 is MDHEN and CDR2 SYDVKM. V was cut by 6 bases and J by 7 bases, with 16 bases left in between. CDR3 length: 15 amino acids. The CDR3 DNA sequence: TGTGCCAGCAGCCGCCCCGACAGAGTAAATTCACCCCTCCACTTT. This translates into CASSRPDRVNSPLHF. Full variable domain (rest looked up from reference TRBV28 and TRBJ1-6): DVKVTQSSRYLVKRTGEKVFLECVQDMDHENMFWYRQDPGLGLRLIYFSYDVKMKEKGDIPEGYSVSREKKERFSLILESASTNQTSMYLCASSRPDRVNSPLHFGNGTRLTVT.

The rearrangement joins TRBV6-5 to TRBJ2-5; no clear D. This CDR3 contains 13 residues. The V gene lost 7 bases and the J gene lost 5 bases, with 14 bases spanning the gap. Germline V gene lookup returns CDR1 MNHEY and CDR2 SVGAGI. The CDR3 bases are TGTGCCAGCACTAAGATTAAAACTGAGACCCAGTACTTC. Amino acids: CASTKIKTETQYF.

The chain uses TRBV6-5 and TRBJ2-3; 8 positions agree with TRBD2. CDR3 length: 14 residues. The germline V gene encodes CDR1 MNHEY and CDR2 SVGAGI. V lost 6 bases, J lost 2 bases, and 4 bases stayed unmatched. The CDR3 spells CASRPAGATDTQYF. The CDR3 DNA reads as TGTGCCAGCAGACCAGCGGGGGCCACAGATACGCAGTATTTT.

V gene TRBV30 combines with J gene TRBJ1-6; maybe TRBD1 (6 bases). V lost 3 bases, J lost 8 bases, and 14 bases lay in between. The CDR3 runs 14 residues. Germline V gene lookup returns CDR1 GTSNPN and CDR2 SVGIG (reference sequence). CDR3 sequence reads: CAWRIFHRDSPLHF. The DNA for the CDR3 is TGTGCCTGGAGAATCTTCCACAGGGATTCACCCCTCCACTTT.

This clone was seen more than once but under ten times. The sample carries other DNA sequences with the same CDR3. V gene TRBV20-1 combines with J gene TRBJ2-5; D uncertain. This CDR3 has 10 residues. CDR1 is DFQATT and CDR2 is SNEGSKA in the germline V gene (reference sequence). V was pared by 5 bases and J by 5 bases, with 6 bases between. CDR3 bases: TGCAGTGCTTCCGGGGAGACCCAGTACTTC. Residues: CSASGETQYF.

J is TRBJ2-3 and V is TRBV5-1; D gene ambiguous. The CDR3 totals 10 residues. The germline V gene has CDR1 SGHRS and CDR2 YFSETQ. With 6 bases removed from V and 5 bases from J, the gap between germline ends came to 4 bases. The CDR3 coding sequence is TGCGCCAGCAAGGGAGATACGCAGTATTTT. It yields the protein CASKGDTQYF.

This chain connects TRBV28 to TRBJ1-2, with a weak D call TRBD1 (5 bases). The CDR3 has 14 residues. Germline assignment: CDR1 MDHEN and CDR2 SYDVKM. Trimming cost V 6 bases and J 7 bases, with 18 bases left between them. CDR3 residues: CASSLFEGRGGYTF. The CDR3 nucleotides read TGTGCCAGCAGCCTCTTTGAGGGGAGAGGTGGCTACACCTTC.

V gene TRBV5-1 combines with J gene TRBJ2-3, with 11 bases that match TRBD2. Trimming removed 4 bases from V and 1 base from J; junction bases left unmatched: 8. The CDR3 covers 17 residues. CDR1 and CDR2 from the germline V gene are SGHRS and YFSETQ. DNA of the CDR3: TGCGCCAGCAGCCCAGAGACTAGCGGGGCTGGCACAGATACGCAGTATTTT. Protein: CASSPETSGAGTDTQYF.